The clone carrying this T cell receptor (beta chain) was seen repeatedly, ten times or more. Its cognate antigen is unknown. Germline trimming cut 6 bases from V and 4 bases from J; bases unmatched to any gene: 8. This CDR3 has 16 amino acids. The V gene's germline CDR1 is ENHRY and CDR2 SYGVKD. The library was built from about 400 ng RNA with molecular barcoded adaptors for alpha/delta and beta/gamma chains. TCRdb processed the reads anew with MiXCR; each CDR3 protein has one entry. The sample yields tens of thousands of distinct CDR3 sequences, approximately 17% seen once. The data were obtained in a study of read filtering for tumor transcriptome and immune sequencing. Study-level points and caveats: Compared with RNA-seq, IR-seq gave much higher clonotype depth and reliability. Single-read clonotypes: about 83% of IR-seq clonotypes (around 3.5% of reads), more than 70% of RNA-seq clonotypes (approximately 45% of reads). Dropping single-read clonotypes raised IR-seq and RNA-seq shared-clonotype correlation.

Bone marrow was sampled from every patient at the time of active disease. Sequencing was performed on a population of CD138-negative cells sorted from bone marrow. The chain joins TRBV10-3 to TRBJ2-3; 12 bases map to TRBD2. The sequence was collected from a donor older than 35 with multiple myeloma. CDR3 residues: CAISANPSGGADTQYF. CDR3 nucleotide sequence: TGTGCCATCAGCGCCAACCCTAGCGGGGGGGCAGATACGCAGTATTTT.